This TCR beta chain is from a study of T cells after yellow fever vaccination. Overall study findings and caveats: Researchers report a weaker secondary response that nonetheless peaked faster, day 5 versus 15. Detected again after the booster were most primary-vaccination clones, at 95% to 97% CD4 and 88% CD8.

MiXCR, applied by TCRdb to the 5' RACE reads, yields one record per CDR3 protein. The sample contains 200,000 to 250,000 distinct CDR3 sequences, 3% to 3.5% of which appear only once. Looked up from germline, CDR1 is SEHNR and CDR2 is FQNEAQ (reference sequence). The CDR3 loop spans 12 amino acids. V gave up 1 base and J gave up 8 bases, with 8 bases separating them. This clonotype was counted at least ten times. Its target is unknown. This material consisted of CD4+ T cells sorted from PBMCs, taken 10 days after the yellow fever booster vaccination. This clonotype was sampled from a man aged 18-30 years who received the YFV17D yellow fever vaccine. The chain is built from TRBV7-9 and TRBJ1-2, with D hard to call. In DNA form, the CDR3 reads TGTGCCAGCAGCTTAGTGGGTACAGGCTACACCTTC. Protein product: CASSLVGTGYTF.